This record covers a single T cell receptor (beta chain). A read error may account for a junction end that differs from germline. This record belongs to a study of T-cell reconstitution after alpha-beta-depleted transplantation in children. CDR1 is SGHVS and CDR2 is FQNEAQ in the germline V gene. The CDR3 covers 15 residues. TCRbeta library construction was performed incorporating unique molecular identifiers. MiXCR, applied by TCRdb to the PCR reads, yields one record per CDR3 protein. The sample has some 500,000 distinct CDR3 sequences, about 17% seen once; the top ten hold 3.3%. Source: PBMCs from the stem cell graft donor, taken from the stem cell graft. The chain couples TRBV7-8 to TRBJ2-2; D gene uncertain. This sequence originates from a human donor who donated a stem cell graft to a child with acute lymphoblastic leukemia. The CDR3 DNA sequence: TGTGCCAGCAGCTTTGGGCTCCTGAACTCCGGGGAGCTGTTTTTT. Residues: CASSFGLLNSGELFF.